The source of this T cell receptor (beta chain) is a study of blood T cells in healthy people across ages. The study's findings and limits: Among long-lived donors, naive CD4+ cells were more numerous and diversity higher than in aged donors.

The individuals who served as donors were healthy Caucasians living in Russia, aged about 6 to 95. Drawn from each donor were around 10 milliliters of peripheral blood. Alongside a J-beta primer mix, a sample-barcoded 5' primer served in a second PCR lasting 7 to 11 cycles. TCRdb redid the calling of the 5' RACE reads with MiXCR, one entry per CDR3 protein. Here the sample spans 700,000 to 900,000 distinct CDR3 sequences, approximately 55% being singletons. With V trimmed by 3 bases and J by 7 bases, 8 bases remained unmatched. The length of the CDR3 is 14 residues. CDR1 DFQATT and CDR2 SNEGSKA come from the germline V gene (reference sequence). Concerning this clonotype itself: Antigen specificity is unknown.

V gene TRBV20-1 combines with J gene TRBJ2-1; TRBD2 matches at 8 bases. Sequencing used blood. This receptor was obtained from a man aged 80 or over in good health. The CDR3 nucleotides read TGCAGTGCTAGGGATGGGACTAGTGTTAATGAGCAGTTCTTC. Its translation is CSARDGTSVNEQFF.